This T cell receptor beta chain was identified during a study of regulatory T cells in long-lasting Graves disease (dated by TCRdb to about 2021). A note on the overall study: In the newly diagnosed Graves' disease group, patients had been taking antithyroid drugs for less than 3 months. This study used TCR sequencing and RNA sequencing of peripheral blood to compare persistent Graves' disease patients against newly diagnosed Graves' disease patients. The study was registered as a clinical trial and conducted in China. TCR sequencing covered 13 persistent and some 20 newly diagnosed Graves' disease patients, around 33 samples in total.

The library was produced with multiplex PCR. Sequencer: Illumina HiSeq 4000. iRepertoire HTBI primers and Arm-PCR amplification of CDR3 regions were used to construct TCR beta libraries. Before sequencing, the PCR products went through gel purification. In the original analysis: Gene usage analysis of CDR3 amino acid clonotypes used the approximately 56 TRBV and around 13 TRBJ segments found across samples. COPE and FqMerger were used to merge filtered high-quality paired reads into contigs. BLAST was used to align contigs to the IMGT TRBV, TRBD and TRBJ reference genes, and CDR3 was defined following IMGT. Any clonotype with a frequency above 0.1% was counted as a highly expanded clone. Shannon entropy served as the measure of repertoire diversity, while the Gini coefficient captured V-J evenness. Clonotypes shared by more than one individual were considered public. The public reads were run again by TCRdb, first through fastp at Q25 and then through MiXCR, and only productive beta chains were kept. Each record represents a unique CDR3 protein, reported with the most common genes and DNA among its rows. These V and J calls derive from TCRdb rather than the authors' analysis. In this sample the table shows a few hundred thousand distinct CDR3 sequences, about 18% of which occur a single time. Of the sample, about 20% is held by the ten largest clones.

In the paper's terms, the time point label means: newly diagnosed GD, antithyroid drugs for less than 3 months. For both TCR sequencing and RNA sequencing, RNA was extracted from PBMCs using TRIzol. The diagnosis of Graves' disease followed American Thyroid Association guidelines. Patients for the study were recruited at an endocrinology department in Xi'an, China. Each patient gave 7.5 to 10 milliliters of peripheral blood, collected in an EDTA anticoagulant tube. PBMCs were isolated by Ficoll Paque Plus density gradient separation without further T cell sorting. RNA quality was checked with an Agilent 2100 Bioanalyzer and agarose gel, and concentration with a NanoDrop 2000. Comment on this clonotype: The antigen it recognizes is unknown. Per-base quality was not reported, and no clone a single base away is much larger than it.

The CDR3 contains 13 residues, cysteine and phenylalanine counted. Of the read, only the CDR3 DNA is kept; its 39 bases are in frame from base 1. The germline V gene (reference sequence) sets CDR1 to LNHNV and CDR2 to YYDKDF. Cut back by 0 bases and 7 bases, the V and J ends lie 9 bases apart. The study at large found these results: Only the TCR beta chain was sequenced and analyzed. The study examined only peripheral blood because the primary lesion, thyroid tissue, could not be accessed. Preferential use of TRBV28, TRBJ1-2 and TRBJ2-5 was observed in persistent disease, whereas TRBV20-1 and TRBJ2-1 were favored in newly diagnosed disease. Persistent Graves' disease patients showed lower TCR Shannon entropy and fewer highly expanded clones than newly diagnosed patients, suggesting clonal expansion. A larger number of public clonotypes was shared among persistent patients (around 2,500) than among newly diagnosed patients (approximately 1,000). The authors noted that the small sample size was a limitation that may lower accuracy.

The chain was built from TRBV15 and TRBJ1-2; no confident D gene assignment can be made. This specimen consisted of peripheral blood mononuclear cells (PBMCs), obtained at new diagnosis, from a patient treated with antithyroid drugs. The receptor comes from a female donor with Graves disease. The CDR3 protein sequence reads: CATSRDAPSGYTF. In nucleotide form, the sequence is TGTGCCACCAGCAGAGATGCCCCTAGTGGCTACACCTTC.